The next 9 T cell receptor beta chains were all read from a single sample in a study of T cell changes during pregnancy in multiple sclerosis. The protocol was immunoSEQ multiplex PCR, while the TCRdb copy is restricted to in-frame clones and leaves out a portion. Among about 59,000 clones listed, over 90% were seen once. Sequenced here: CD8+ T cells from peripheral blood mononuclear cells, sampled in the third trimester of pregnancy. The origin of the receptors is a female donor with multiple sclerosis, enrolled in a pregnancy study.

This clone was detected only once. The chain links TRBV29-1 to TRBJ2-7, with D maybe TRBD2 (6 bases). Germline V gene lookup returns CDR1 SQVTM and CDR2 ANQGSEA. The CDR3 contains 13 residues. Trimming took off 4 bases at V and 0 bases at J, with 10 bases between the two ends. CDR3 coding DNA: TGCAGCGTTGCTGGGGGGAGCTCCTACGAGCAGTACTTC. It yields the protein CSVAGGSSYEQYF.

The V and J genes are TRBV27 and TRBJ2-5; 11 bases fit TRBD2. The CDR3 has 17 residues. V dropped 5 bases and J dropped 0; count of bases not matched to a gene: 8. Germline V gene sequence: CDR1 MNHEY, CDR2 SMNVEV (reference sequence). The CDR3 DNA sequence: TGTGCCAGCAGTCGAAGGACTAGCGGGTTTTACCAAGAGACCCAGTACTTC. It codes for CASSRRTSGFYQETQYF.

The chain employs TRBV19 and TRBJ2-5, with 10 bases identical to TRBD1. This CDR3 is built from 14 residues. Germline V gene data show CDR1 as LNHDA and CDR2 as SQIVND (reference sequence). The V gene end was trimmed by 4 bases and the J gene end by 5 bases; junction bases not matched to a gene: 4. CDR3 region: CASSRQGALETQYF. The CDR3 DNA follows: TGTGCCAGTAGTAGACAGGGGGCTTTGGAGACCCAGTACTTC.

The rearrangement links TRBV27 to TRBJ2-3; 7 nucleotides match TRBD2. CDR1 is MNHEY and CDR2 is SMNVEV in the germline V gene (reference sequence). Losses at the gene ends were 10 bases for V and 1 base for J; bases not matched to a gene: 5. This CDR3 region has 13 residues. The CDR3 DNA reads TGTGCCACTTACCGGGGGGGCACAGATACGCAGTATTTT. This translates into CATYRGGTDTQYF.

The chain combines TRBV7-9 with TRBJ2-7, with D uncertain. CDR1 and CDR2 (germline): SEHNR, FQNEAQ (reference sequence). CDR3 length: 12 amino acids. Trimming shortened V by 1 base and J by 3 bases, and 4 bases separated the two germline ends. CDR3 nucleotides: TGTGCCAGCAGCTTAGGAGTCTACGAGCAGTACTTC. This sequence encodes CASSLGVYEQYF.

This clone has just one count. The CDR3 nucleotides read TGTGCCAGCAGTTCTCGGGACAGCACTTCTGGGGCCAACGTCCTGACTTTC. This gives the protein CASSSRDSTSGANVLTF. The gene calls are TRBV13 and TRBJ2-6; TRBD1 matches at 7 bases. The CDR3 loop spans 17 amino acids. CDR1 is PRHDT and CDR2 is FYEKMQ in the germline V gene (reference sequence). Unmatched junction bases numbered 9, after V lost 6 bases and J lost 1 base.

V usage is TRBV13 and J usage is TRBJ1-1; TRBD1 is a possible D gene (6 bases). The CDR3 spans 14 residues. Germline V CDR1 and CDR2: PRHDT, FYEKMQ (reference sequence). Trimming took 5 bases from V and 1 from J, leaving 11 bases between them. CDR3 amino acids: CASSGDRKNTEAFF. The CDR3 DNA sequence: TGTGCCAGCAGCGGAGACAGGAAGAACACTGAAGCTTTCTTT.

V is TRBV30 and J is TRBJ2-2; possible D gene TRBD2, 5 bases. Trimming took 3 bases from V and 5 from J, leaving 7 bases between them. CDR3 length equals 12 residues. In germline, CDR1 is GTSNPN, CDR2 SVGIG (reference sequence). This CDR3 reads CAWRRGTGELFF. CDR3 in DNA: TGTGCCTGGAGGAGAGGGACCGGGGAGCTGTTTTTT.

The V gene is TRBV7-9, the J gene TRBJ1-1; the match to TRBD1 covers 9 bases. This CDR3 has 18 amino acids. CDR1 and CDR2 (germline): SEHNR, FQNEAQ (reference sequence). J lost 0 bases, V lost 2 bases, and 10 bases had no gene match. The CDR3 sequence is CASSLPGQGFSLNTEAFF. In DNA form, the CDR3 reads TGTGCCAGCAGCTTACCGGGACAGGGCTTCTCGTTGAACACTGAAGCTTTCTTT.